The present TCR beta chain was sequenced within a study of CD8 T cells in ankylosing spondylitis. General study findings and limits: In reactive arthritis synovial fluid and blood, some motif variants had been reported before. Relatively scarce in peripheral blood, disease-linked clones were CD8+.

This clonotype was counted a few times. Its antigen is as yet unknown. The CDR3 runs 15 residues. J was trimmed by 6 bases and V by 3 bases; bases with no gene match: 7. Germline CDR1 reads MNHNS; CDR2 reads SASEGT. Library preparation for TCR beta used quantitative 5'-RACE with molecular barcodes. TCRdb re-analysed the 5' RACE reads in MiXCR, keeping a single row per CDR3 protein. In the table there are roughly 68,000 distinct CDR3 sequences, 6% to 8% of which are singletons. The sample taken for sequencing was synovial fluid, either unsorted or a sorted T cell fraction (not recorded which). V usage is TRBV6-1 and J usage is TRBJ2-7, with 11 bases lining up with TRBD1. The TCR originated in a male donor with ankylosing spondylitis. The CDR3 coding sequence is TGTGCCAGCAGTGATTTCCGGACAGGGGGCTCCGAGCAGTACTTC. Its translation is CASSDFRTGGSEQYF.